The clone carrying this T cell receptor beta chain appeared many times. What it binds is unknown. The data were taken from a study of T cells in Graves' hyperthyroidism and ophthalmopathy. TCR beta CDR3 region amplification was performed from RNA transcripts. First-round RT-PCR with HTBI primers amplified the TCR CDR3 region. TCRdb processed the multiplex PCR reads anew with MiXCR; each CDR3 protein has one entry. Here the sample spans around 700,000 distinct CDR3 sequences, approximately 40% being singletons. Study-level points and caveats: Within blood appeared most thyroid clonotypes that had expanded above 0.001.

The sample comprised blood. This receptor was identified in a woman in her forties with Graves' hyperthyroidism.

As DNA, the CDR3 is TGTGCCAGCAGTTGGACAGAGAGCAATCAGCCCCAGCATTTT. Translating it yields CASSWTESNQPQHF. The chain joins TRBV5-5 to TRBJ1-5; D might be TRBD1 (6 bases). Germline V gene lookup returns CDR1 SGHKS and CDR2 YYEKEE (reference sequence). The CDR3 extends over 14 amino acids. Between the trimmed V and J ends, which lost 5 bases and 1 base, there was a span of 10 bases.